This TCR beta chain derives from a study of blood T cell repertoires in COVID-19. The ends were cut back, 3 bases at V and 0 bases at J, with 10 bases in the middle. In germline, CDR1 is DFQATT, CDR2 SNEGSKA (reference sequence). This CDR3 region has 14 residues. Generated by immunoSEQ multiplex PCR, the TCRdb table keeps only in-frame clones and is missing some. The table records 40,000 to 50,000 clones, about four fifths of them present only once. The sample was peripheral blood. The sequence was obtained from a woman of 80 years or more with acute or convalescent COVID-19. V gene TRBV20-1 combines with J gene TRBJ2-3; D might be TRBD2 (6 bases). CDR3 nucleotide sequence: TGCAGTGCTAGTACTAGCCGGAGCACAGATACGCAGTATTTT. It codes for CSASTSRSTDTQYF.